This T cell receptor (beta chain) was retrieved from a study of post-analysis software for immune sequencing data. Study-wide results and caveats: Controls showed lower frequencies than patients for a handful of TRBV segments, and TRBV5-6, TRBV5-1 and TRBV20-1 were among these.

Libraries were made from TCR beta cDNA, and they carried unique molecular identifiers. Starting from roughly 1.1 to 9.2 million T cells, the study yielded roughly 0.5 million cDNA molecules. TCRdb used MiXCR to reprocess the PCR reads, holding one entry per CDR3 protein. The repertoire holds more than 500,000 distinct CDR3 sequences, roughly 34% seen once, with 6% in the top ten. Trimming took off 5 bases at V and 4 bases at J, with 19 bases between the two ends. The CDR3 sequence is 15 residues long. Germline V lookup: CDR1 DFQATT, CDR2 SNEGSKA (reference sequence). As for this clonotype: What it binds is not known.

The sequence derives from a girl aged 2 to 17 with multiple sclerosis. The chain joins TRBV20-1 to TRBJ2-3, with D unclear. Sequencing used blood. The CDR3 DNA is TGCAGTGCTCTTAGCCGGACCCGAGTCGCAGATACGCAGTATTTT. Amino acids: CSALSRTRVADTQYF.